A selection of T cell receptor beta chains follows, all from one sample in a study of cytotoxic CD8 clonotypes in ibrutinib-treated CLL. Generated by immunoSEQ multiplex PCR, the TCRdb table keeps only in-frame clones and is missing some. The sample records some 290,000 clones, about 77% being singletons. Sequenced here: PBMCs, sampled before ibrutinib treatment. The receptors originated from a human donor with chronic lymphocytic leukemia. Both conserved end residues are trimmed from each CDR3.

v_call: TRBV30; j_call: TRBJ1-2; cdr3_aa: AWSVGGYGYT
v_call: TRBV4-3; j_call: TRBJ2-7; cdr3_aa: ASSQGRDQVSYEQY
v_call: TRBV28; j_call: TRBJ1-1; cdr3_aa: ASSLPSGMNTEAF
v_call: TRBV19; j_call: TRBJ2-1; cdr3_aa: ASSPPGAGEQF
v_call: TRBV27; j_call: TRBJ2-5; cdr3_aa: ASSLTGKETQY
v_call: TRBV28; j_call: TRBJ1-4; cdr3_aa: ASSQNRATNEKLF
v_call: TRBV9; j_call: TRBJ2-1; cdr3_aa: ASQAGSEQF
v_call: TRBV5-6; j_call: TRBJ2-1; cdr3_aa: ASRLFHQRPNEQF
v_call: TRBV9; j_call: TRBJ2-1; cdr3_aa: ASSPRGEDEQF
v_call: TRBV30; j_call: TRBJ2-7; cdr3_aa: AWRGSFWQY
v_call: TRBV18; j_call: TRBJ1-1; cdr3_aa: ASSRDRVTEAF
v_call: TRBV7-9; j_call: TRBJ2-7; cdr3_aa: ASSPGTVYEQY
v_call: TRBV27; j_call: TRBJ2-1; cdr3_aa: ASSIRGTHNEQF